This TCR beta chain was identified in a study of cytomegalovirus exposure and HLA in healthy donors. CDR3 size: 15 residues. J was trimmed by 2 bases and V by 5 bases; bases with no gene match: 4. Looked up from germline, CDR1 is LNHDA and CDR2 is SQIVND (reference sequence). PCR primers comprised 60 Vbeta and 13 Jbeta primers. Here immunoSEQ multiplex PCR was the method, and the copy in TCRdb shows in-frame clones only, minus some. Here the sample table reports 40,000 or so clones. The study, taken as a whole, reports: About 87% or about 30% of the time was how often most TCR beta V segments were productive, according to an earlier analysis.

For this clone: The target antigen is unknown.

Although they were nominally healthy when sampled, donors likely had unrecorded immune exposures. This chain links TRBV19 with TRBJ1-5; 9 positions match TRBD1. Sample: PBMCs. This clonotype was obtained from a male donor in good health and CMV-seronegative. DNA of the CDR3: TGTGCCAGTAGTGGGGGACAGGGCGGCAATCAGCCCCAGCATTTT. Translation: CASSGGQGGNQPQHF.